These 16 T cell receptor beta chains came from one sample sequenced in a study of T-cell reconstitution after alpha-beta-depleted transplantation in children. During its preparation, the TCRbeta library received unique molecular identifiers. TCRdb itself ran the PCR reads through MiXCR, one entry per CDR3 protein. This sample has around 400,000 distinct CDR3 sequences, with 20% found just once. Specimen: PBMCs from the stem cell graft donor, collected from the stem cell graft. The receptors derive from a human donor who donated a stem cell graft to a child with acute myeloid leukemia.

The CDR3 bases are TGTGCCAGCAGCCAAGGCGGATCTAACAATCAGCCCCAGCATTTT. Encoded protein: CASSQGGSNNQPQHF. The genes are TRBV3-1 and TRBJ1-5; D remains unclear. Per germline, CDR1 LGHDT and CDR2 YNNKEL (reference sequence). V was clipped by 1 base and J by 3 bases, with 10 bases between them. This CDR3 has 15 residues.

In its sample, this clonotype was seen many times. The rearrangement links TRBV20-1 to TRBJ2-3; 7 bases are a match to TRBD1. The CDR3 sequence is 16 residues long. The V segment lost 0 bases and the J segment 2 bases; nucleotides outside the gene matches: 8. Looked up from germline, CDR1 is DFQATT and CDR2 is SNEGSKA (reference sequence). The DNA for the CDR3 is TGCAGTGCTAGAGATATCGAACAGGGGTTCACAGATACGCAGTATTTT. Translating gives CSARDIEQGFTDTQYF.

CDR3 sequence: CASSGGTSGSIETQYF. The DNA of the CDR3 is TGCGCCAGCAGCGGAGGGACTAGCGGGAGCATAGAGACCCAGTACTTC. This chain connects TRBV5-1 to TRBJ2-5; 14 bases map to TRBD2. J gave up 4 bases and V 4 bases, and 6 bases lay outside the gene matches. This CDR3 comprises 16 residues. Germline V gene lookup returns CDR1 SGHRS and CDR2 YFSETQ.

The gene calls are TRBV5-1 and TRBJ2-7; TRBD1 agrees at 8 bases. Unmatched junction bases numbered 7, after V lost 6 bases and J lost 2 bases. CDR1 is SGHRS and CDR2 is YFSETQ in the germline V gene. CDR3 size: 14 residues. The CDR3 here is CASTNGQGPYEQYF. The CDR3 DNA follows: TGCGCCAGCACAAACGGACAGGGCCCCTACGAGCAGTACTTC.

The V and J genes are TRBV12-3 or TRBV12-4 and TRBJ2-7; possibly TRBD1 for D (5 bases). The CDR3 length is 15 residues. Between the trimmed V and J ends, which lost 1 base and 0 bases, there was a span of 10 bases. CDR3 sequence (DNA): TGTGCCAGCAGTTTAGAGGACATGAGCTCCTACGAGCAGTACTTC. Amino acids: CASSLEDMSSYEQYF.

This chain uses TRBV7-9 with TRBJ2-7; D gene unclear. Trimming took 4 bases from V and 5 from J, leaving 15 bases between them. The CDR3 is made up of 14 amino acids. CDR1 and CDR2 (germline): SEHNR, FQNEAQ (reference sequence). DNA for the CDR3: TGTGCCAGCAGCTCGCCCCTGGTTGGTGACGAGCAGTACTTC. It yields the protein CASSSPLVGDEQYF.

Ten or more counts support this clonotype. The chain recombines TRBV10-1 with TRBJ2-7, with TRBD2 as a possible D gene (5 bases). V was shortened by 4 bases and J by 6 bases, with 10 bases between the two germline ends. Germline V CDR1 and CDR2: WNHNN, SYGVQD (reference sequence). The CDR3 extends over 12 amino acids. CDR3 amino acids: CASSAGFAEQYF. The DNA for the CDR3 is TGCGCCAGCAGTGCGGGATTTGCCGAGCAGTACTTC.

This clonotype has only a few counts. The rearrangement joins TRBV24-1 to TRBJ2-7; TRBD2 matches 13 bases. Looked up from germline, CDR1 is KGHDR and CDR2 is SFDVKD. The CDR3 is 16 residues long. The ends lost 7 bases at V and 7 bases at J; junction bases unmatched: 12. CDR3 amino acids: CATSPEGLAGPGEQYF. In nucleotides, the CDR3 is TGTGCCACCAGCCCGGAGGGACTAGCGGGACCGGGAGAGCAGTACTTC.

This clonotype was counted many times. The chain employs TRBV7-3 and TRBJ2-3, with TRBD2 identical over 8 bases. Per the germline V gene, CDR1 is SGHTA and CDR2 is FQGTGA. The CDR3 is made up of 15 amino acids. V shed 3 bases and J 3 bases; nucleotides not matched to a gene: 5. CDR3 bases: TGTGCCAGCAGCTTCGGGGGGGCGTCAACAGATACGCAGTATTTT. Translated: CASSFGGASTDTQYF.

The V and J genes are TRBV20-1 and TRBJ2-3; the match to TRBD2 covers 13 bases. Losses at the gene ends were 5 bases for V and 6 bases for J; bases not matched to a gene: 5. CDR3 length: 14 amino acids. Germline V gives CDR1 DFQATT, CDR2 SNEGSKA (reference sequence). CDR3 amino acids: CSALTSGRRDTQYF. CDR3 DNA sequence: TGCAGTGCTCTGACTAGCGGGAGGAGGGATACGCAGTATTTT.

V gene TRBV28 combines with J gene TRBJ1-1, with a weak D call TRBD1 (5 bases). From germline, CDR1 is MDHEN and CDR2 SYDVKM. This CDR3 has 15 residues. The V end was cut by 5 bases, the J end by 3 bases, with 16 bases between. This CDR3 reads CASSPRTRSYTEAFF. The DNA of the CDR3 is TGTGCCAGCAGTCCGCGGACACGCTCTTACACTGAAGCTTTCTTT.

This clonotype has a handful of counts. The chain recombines TRBV7-8 with TRBJ2-3; TRBD2 is a possible D gene (6 bases). CDR1 is SGHVS, CDR2 FQNEAQ, per germline. Deletions cut 3 bases from V and 2 bases from J, with 9 bases between. The CDR3 is 14 amino acids. Here the CDR3 reads CASSLPGDTDTQYF. The DNA of the CDR3 is TGTGCCAGCAGCTTGCCGGGGGACACAGATACGCAGTATTTT.

This clonotype has only a few counts. The rearrangement uses TRBV6-1 and TRBJ2-7; 9 positions agree with TRBD2. This CDR3 has 14 amino acids. Germline V CDR1 and CDR2: MNHNS, SASEGT. The V segment lost 6 bases and the J segment 4 bases; nucleotides outside the gene matches: 7. The chain's CDR3 is CASRVAGVGYEQYF. Written as DNA, the CDR3 is TGTGCCAGCAGGGTAGCGGGAGTTGGGTACGAGCAGTACTTC.

In this sample, this clonotype turned up a few times. This sequence joins TRBV5-1 and TRBJ2-3; D is perhaps TRBD1 (6 bases). V lost 6 bases, J lost 0 bases, and 14 bases lay in between. Germline V CDR1 and CDR2: SGHRS, YFSETQ. The CDR3 totals 15 residues. The chain's CDR3 is CASTLQGKSTDTQYF. CDR3 in DNA: TGCGCCAGCACCCTACAGGGTAAAAGCACAGATACGCAGTATTTT.

This clonotype turned up a few times. The chain couples TRBV5-1 to TRBJ2-1; 10 nucleotides line up with TRBD1. CDR1 and CDR2 (germline): SGHRS, YFSETQ. V shed 7 bases and J 6 bases; nucleotides not matched to a gene: 13. CDR3 length equals 16 residues. The chain's CDR3 is CASSSPGTGVLNEQFF. For the CDR3, the DNA is TGCGCCAGCTCCTCCCCCGGGACAGGGGTGCTCAATGAGCAGTTCTTC.

This clonotype was picked up many times. The chain has TRBV4-2 and TRBJ2-3; tentative D call: TRBD1 (5 bases). Deletions cut 0 bases from V and 0 bases from J, with 16 bases between. This CDR3 has 18 amino acids. Germline assignment: CDR1 LGHNA and CDR2 YNFKEQ. The CDR3 reads CASSQEGVSTASTDTQYF. In DNA, the CDR3 is TGTGCCAGCAGCCAAGAGGGCGTTTCGACAGCAAGCACAGATACGCAGTATTTT.